These 7 T cell receptor beta chains were all obtained from the same sample, sequenced in a study of T cells in Graves' hyperthyroidism and ophthalmopathy. Amplification targeted TCR beta CDR3 regions from RNA transcripts. The primer set for the first-round RT-PCR of the TCR CDR3 was HTBI. MiXCR, applied by TCRdb to the multiplex PCR reads, yields one record per CDR3 protein. The sample records 500,000 to 550,000 distinct CDR3 sequences, less than 25% being singletons. The material sequenced was blood. Receptor source: a man aged 18 to 35 with Graves' hyperthyroidism.

The rearrangement joins TRBV6-1 to TRBJ2-2, with D possibly TRBD2 on 5 matching bases. The CDR3 extends over 15 amino acids. Germline V lookup: CDR1 MNHNS, CDR2 SASEGT. Trimming pared 2 bases from V and 3 bases from J, leaving 10 bases between. CDR3 sequence: CASSERSGYTGELFF. For the CDR3, the DNA is TGTGCCAGCAGTGAAAGGTCGGGGTACACCGGGGAGCTGTTTTTT.

This chain links TRBV30 with TRBJ1-5; the D is unclear. Germline V CDR1 and CDR2: GTSNPN, SVGIG (reference sequence). V lost 3 bases and J lost 3, with 12 bases in between. The CDR3 is 14 amino acids. The DNA of the CDR3 is TGTGCCTGGAGCCTATATAGTCACAATCAGCCCCAGCATTTT. This codes for CAWSLYSHNQPQHF.

This clonotype has ten or more counts. The chain uses TRBV2 and TRBJ1-2, with TRBD1 as a possible D gene (6 bases). The CDR3 contains 13 residues. V lost 8 bases and J lost 4, with 14 bases in between. Germline assignment: CDR1 SNHLY and CDR2 FYNNEI. The CDR3 region is CASRQEETYGYTF. CDR3 bases: TGTGCCAGCCGACAGGAAGAAACCTATGGCTACACCTTC.

This clonotype was seen many times. The gene calls are TRBV7-3 and TRBJ1-2; D is unclear. The V end was cut by 5 bases, the J end by 4 bases, with 14 bases between. Germline values: CDR1 SGHTA, CDR2 FQGTGA. The CDR3 is made up of 14 amino acids. The CDR3 is CASSPGPVTYGYTF. The CDR3 region has the DNA TGTGCCAGCAGCCCCGGACCGGTGACCTATGGCTACACCTTC.

This clonotype was picked up many times. The chain is built from TRBV12-3 or TRBV12-4 and TRBJ2-5, with 8 positions matching TRBD2. The length of the CDR3 is 15 residues. V shed 3 bases, J shed 6 bases, and the junction held 9 bases outside the gene matches. DNA for the CDR3: TGTGCCAGCAGTTTGGATACGGGGGGGCTGAAGACCCAGTACTTC. This encodes CASSLDTGGLKTQYF.

This clonotype came up many times. V usage is TRBV12-3 or TRBV12-4 and J usage is TRBJ1-2, with 9 bases lining up with TRBD1. The CDR3 has 15 amino acids. V trimming: 6 bases; J trimming: 6 bases; junction bases outside the gene matches: 11. DNA for the CDR3: TGTGCCAGCAGCGAGCCGACAGGGGGAATCGATGGCTACACCTTC. It yields the protein CASSEPTGGIDGYTF.

This chain connects TRBV6-1 to TRBJ1-2; maybe TRBD1 (6 bases). Germline CDR1 MNHNS, CDR2 SASEGT. V gave up 10 bases and J gave up 4 bases, with 16 bases separating them. The length of the CDR3 is 13 residues. The CDR3 nucleotides are TGTGCCACCCACCCAAGGGGGGGCTATGGCTACACCTTC. Amino acids: CATHPRGGYGYTF.